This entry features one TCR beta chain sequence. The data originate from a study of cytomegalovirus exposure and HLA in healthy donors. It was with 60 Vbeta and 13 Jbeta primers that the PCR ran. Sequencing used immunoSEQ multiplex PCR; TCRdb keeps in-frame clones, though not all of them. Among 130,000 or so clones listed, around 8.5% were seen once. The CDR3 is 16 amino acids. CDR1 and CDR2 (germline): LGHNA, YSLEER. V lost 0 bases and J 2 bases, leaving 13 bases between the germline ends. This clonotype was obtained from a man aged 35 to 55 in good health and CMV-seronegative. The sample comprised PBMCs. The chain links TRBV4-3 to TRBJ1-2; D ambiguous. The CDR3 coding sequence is TGCGCCAGCAGCCAAGATTCTGCGGTCCCCAACTATGGCTACACCTTC. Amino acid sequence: CASSQDSAVPNYGYTF.